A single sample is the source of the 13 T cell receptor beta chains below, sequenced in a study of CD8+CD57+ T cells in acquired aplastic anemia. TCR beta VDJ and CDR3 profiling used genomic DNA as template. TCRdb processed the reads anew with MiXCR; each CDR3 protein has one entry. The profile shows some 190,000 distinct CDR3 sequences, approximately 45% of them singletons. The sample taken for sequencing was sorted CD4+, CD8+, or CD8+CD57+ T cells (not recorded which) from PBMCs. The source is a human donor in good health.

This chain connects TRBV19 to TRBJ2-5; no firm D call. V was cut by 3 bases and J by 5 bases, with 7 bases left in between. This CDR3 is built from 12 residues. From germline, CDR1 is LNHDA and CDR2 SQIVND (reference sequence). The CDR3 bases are TGTGCCAGTAGTATTGAGGAGGAGACCCAGTACTTC. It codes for CASSIEEETQYF.

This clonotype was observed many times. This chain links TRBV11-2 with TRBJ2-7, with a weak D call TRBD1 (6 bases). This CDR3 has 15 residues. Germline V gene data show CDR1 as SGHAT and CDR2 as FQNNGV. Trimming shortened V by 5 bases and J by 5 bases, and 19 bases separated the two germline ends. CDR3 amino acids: CASSPPGTKANEQYF. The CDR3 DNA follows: TGTGCCAGCAGCCCCCCCGGGACAAAGGCAAACGAGCAGTACTTC.

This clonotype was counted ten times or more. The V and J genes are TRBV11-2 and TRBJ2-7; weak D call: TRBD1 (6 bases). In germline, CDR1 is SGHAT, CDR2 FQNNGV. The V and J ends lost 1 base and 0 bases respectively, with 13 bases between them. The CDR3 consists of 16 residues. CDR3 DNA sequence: TGTGCCAGCAGCTTAGGTCTGACAGGCCCCTCCTACGAGCAGTACTTC. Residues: CASSLGLTGPSYEQYF. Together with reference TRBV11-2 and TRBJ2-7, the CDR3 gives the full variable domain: EAGVAQSPRYKIIEKRQSVAFWCNPISGHATLYWYQQILGQGPKLLIQFQNNGVVDDSQLPKDRFSAERLKGVDSTLKIQPAKLEDSAVYLCASSLGLTGPSYEQYFGPGTRLTVT.

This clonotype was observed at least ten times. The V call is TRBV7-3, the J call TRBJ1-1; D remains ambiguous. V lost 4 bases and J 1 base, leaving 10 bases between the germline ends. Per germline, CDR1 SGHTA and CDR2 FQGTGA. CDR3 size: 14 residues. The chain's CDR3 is CASSSFGGNTEAFF. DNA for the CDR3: TGTGCCAGCAGCTCCTTCGGCGGGAACACTGAAGCTTTCTTT.

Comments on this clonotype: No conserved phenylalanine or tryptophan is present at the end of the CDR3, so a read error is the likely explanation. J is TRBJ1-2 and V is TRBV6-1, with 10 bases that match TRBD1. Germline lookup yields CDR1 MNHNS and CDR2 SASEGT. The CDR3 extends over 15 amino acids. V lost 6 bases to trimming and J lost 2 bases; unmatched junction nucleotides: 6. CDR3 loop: CASSATGQGNYGYTL. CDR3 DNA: TGTGCCAGCAGCGCTACGGGACAGGGGAACTATGGCTACACCCTC.

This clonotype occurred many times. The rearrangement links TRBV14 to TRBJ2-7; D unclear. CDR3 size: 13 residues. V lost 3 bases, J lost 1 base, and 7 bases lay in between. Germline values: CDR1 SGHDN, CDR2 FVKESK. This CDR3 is CASSHMGSYEQYF. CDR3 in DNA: TGTGCCAGCAGCCATATGGGTTCCTACGAGCAGTACTTC.

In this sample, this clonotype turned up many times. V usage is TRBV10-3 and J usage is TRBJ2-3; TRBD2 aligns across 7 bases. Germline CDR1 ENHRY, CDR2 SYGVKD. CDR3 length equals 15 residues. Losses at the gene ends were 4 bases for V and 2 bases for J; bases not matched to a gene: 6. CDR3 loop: CAISVGGSPTDTQYF. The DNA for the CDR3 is TGTGCCATCAGTGTCGGCGGGAGTCCCACAGATACGCAGTATTTT.

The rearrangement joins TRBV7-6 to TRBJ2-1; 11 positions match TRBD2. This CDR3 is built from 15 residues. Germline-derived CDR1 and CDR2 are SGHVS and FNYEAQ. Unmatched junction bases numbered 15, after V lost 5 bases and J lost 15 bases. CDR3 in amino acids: CASSPEGLAESVGFF. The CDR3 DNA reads TGTGCCAGCAGCCCCGAGGGACTAGCGGAGAGCGTGGGGTTCTTC.

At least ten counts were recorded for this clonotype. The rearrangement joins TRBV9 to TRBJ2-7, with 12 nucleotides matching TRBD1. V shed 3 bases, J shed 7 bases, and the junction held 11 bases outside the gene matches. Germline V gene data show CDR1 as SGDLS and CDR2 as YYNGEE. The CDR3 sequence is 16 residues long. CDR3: CASSASPGQGAGEQYF. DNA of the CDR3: TGTGCCAGCAGCGCGAGCCCGGGACAGGGGGCAGGAGAGCAGTACTTC.

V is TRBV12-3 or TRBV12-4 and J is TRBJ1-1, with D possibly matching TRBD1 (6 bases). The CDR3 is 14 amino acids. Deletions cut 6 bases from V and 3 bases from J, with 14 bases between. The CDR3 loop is CASSHSGGHTEAFF. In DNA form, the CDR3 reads TGTGCCAGCAGCCATTCTGGGGGGCACACTGAAGCTTTCTTT.

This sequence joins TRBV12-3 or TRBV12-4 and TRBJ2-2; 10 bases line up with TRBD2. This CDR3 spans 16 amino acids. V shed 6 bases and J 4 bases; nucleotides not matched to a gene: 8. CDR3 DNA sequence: TGTGCCAGCAGGAACCTAGCGGGAGTGACCACCGGGGAGCTGTTTTTT. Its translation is CASRNLAGVTTGELFF.

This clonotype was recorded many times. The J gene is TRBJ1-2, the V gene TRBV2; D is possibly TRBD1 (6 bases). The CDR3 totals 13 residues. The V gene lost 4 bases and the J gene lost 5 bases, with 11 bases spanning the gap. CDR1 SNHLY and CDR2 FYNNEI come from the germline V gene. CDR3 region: CASSGNRAYGYTF. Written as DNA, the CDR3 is TGTGCCAGCAGTGGTAACAGGGCTTATGGCTACACCTTC.

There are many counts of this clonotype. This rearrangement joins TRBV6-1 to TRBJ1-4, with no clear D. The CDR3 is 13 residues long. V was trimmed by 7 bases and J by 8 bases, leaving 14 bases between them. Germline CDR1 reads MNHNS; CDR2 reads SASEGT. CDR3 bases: TGTGCCAGCACTCCAGTAGGTGAAGAAAAACTGTTTTTT. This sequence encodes CASTPVGEEKLFF.